This TCR beta chain stems from a study of blood T cell repertoires in COVID-19. Across the study: Both acute and convalescent COVID-19 samples were obtained from the United States, Italy and Spain. PBMCs, B-cell-depleted T cells, or T cells were the source of the cDNA or gDNA that made up the material.

V lost 2 bases to trimming and J lost 1 base, with 15 bases between them. From germline, CDR1 is SGHTA and CDR2 FQGNSA. CDR3 size: 17 residues. Original handling: Scientists estimated how many nucleated cells there were by amplifying reference gene primers. Repertoires were generated with immunoSEQ multiplex PCR, while TCRdb's copy carries only in-frame clones and drops some. That table gives V, J and clone size, and the DNA gave D and trimming. The sample lists a few hundred thousand clones, around 83% seen once, with approximately 2.9% in the top ten. This receptor was obtained from a man aged 45-65 years with active or convalescent COVID-19. This rearrangement joins TRBV7-2 to TRBJ2-4; possibly TRBD2 for D (6 bases). Material: peripheral blood. This chain's CDR3 is CASSLMRGGGAKNIQYF. The CDR3 DNA is TGTGCCAGCAGCTTAATGCGGGGCGGCGGGGCCAAAAACATTCAGTACTTC. The full variable domain, its missing parts supplied by reference TRBV7-2 and TRBJ2-4, is GAGVSQSPSNKVTEKGKDVELRCDPISGHTALYWYRQSLGQGLEFLIYFQGNSAPDKSGLPSDRFSAERTGGSVSTLTIQRTQQEDSAVYLCASSLMRGGGAKNIQYFGAGTRLSVL.